Sequencing of this T cell receptor (beta chain) was carried out in a study of CD8+ T cells in alopecia areata. As the sequencing template, cDNA was produced by extracting RNA and reverse transcribing it. TCRdb's copy holds only in-frame clones and misses some; the assay was immunoSEQ multiplex PCR. The table has about 160,000 clones, 50% to 65% seen once. On this clone itself: The antigen remains unidentified.

Study-wide findings and caveats: With tofacitinib ongoing, many expanded lesional clones persisted in both scalp and blood.

Treatment here: oral pan-JAK inhibitor, 5-10 mg twice daily. Patients with alopecia areata provided lesional scalp punch biopsies as well as peripheral blood. This CDR3 is 13 amino acids long. From germline, CDR1 is SQVTM and CDR2 ANQGSEA. With 0 bases removed from V and 4 bases from J, the gap between germline ends came to 9 bases. The material sequenced was CD4+ T cells sorted from blood, taken at week 24, from a patient treated with tofacitinib. This chain joins TRBV29-1 and TRBJ2-5, with unresolved D. The TCR was taken from a human donor with alopecia areata. DNA for the CDR3: TGCAGCGTTGAAGAAGGGTACGGAGAGACCCAGTACTTC. It yields the protein CSVEEGYGETQYF.